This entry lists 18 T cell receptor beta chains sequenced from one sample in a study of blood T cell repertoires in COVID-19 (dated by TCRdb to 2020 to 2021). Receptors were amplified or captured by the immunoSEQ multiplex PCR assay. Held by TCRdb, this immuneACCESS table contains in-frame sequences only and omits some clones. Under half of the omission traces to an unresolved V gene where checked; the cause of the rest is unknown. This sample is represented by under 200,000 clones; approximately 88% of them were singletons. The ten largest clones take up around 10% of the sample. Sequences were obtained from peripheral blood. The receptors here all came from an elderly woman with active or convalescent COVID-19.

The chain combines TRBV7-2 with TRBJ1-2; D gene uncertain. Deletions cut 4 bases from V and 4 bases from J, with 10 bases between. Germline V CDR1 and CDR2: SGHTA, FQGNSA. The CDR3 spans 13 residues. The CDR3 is CASSSGSGYGYTF. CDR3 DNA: TGTGCCAGCAGCTCCGGGTCGGGCTATGGCTACACCTTC.

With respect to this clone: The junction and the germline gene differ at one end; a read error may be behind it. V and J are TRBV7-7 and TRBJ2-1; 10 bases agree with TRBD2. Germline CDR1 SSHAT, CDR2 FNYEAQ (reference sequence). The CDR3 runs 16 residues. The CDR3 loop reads CASSPTRTSGYYEQFF. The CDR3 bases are TGTGCTAGCAGCCCCACAAGGACTAGCGGCTACTATGAGCAGTTCTTC.

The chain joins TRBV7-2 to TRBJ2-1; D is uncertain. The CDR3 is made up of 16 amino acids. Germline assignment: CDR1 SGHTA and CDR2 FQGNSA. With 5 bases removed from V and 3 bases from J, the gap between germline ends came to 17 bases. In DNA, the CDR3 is TGTGCCAGCAGCCTGGGTCAACAGATTTACTACAATGAGCAGTTCTTC. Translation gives CASSLGQQIYYNEQFF.

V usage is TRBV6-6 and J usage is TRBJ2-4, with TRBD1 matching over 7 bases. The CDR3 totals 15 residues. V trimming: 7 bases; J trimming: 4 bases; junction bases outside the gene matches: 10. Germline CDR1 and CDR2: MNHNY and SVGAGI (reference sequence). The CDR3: CASNSRDSRKNIQYF. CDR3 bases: TGTGCCAGCAACTCCCGGGACAGTCGAAAAAACATTCAGTACTTC.

The CDR3 loop reads CASGPPRGADGNTIYF. For the CDR3, the DNA is TGTGCTAGTGGTCCTCCCCGCGGGGCGGACGGAAACACCATATATTTT. The chain uses TRBV12-5 and TRBJ1-3; weak D call: TRBD1 (5 bases). V lost 5 bases to trimming and J lost 4 bases, with 18 bases between them. Germline V CDR1 and CDR2: LGHNT, FRNRAP. This CDR3 spans 16 amino acids. Looking up the rest from reference TRBV12-5 and TRBJ1-3 gives the full variable domain: DARVTQTPRHKVTEMGQEVTMRCQPILGHNTVFWYRQTMMQGLELLAYFRNRAPLDDSGMPKDRFSAEMPDATLATLKIQPSEPRDSAVYFCASGPPRGADGNTIYFGEGSWLTVV.

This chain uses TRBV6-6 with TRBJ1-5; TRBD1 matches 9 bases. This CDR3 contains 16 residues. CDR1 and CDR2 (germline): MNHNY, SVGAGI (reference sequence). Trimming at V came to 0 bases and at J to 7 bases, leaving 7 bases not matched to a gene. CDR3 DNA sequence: TGTGCCAGCAGTTACTCATCGGGACAGGGTGGACAGCCCCAGCATTTT. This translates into CASSYSSGQGGQPQHF.

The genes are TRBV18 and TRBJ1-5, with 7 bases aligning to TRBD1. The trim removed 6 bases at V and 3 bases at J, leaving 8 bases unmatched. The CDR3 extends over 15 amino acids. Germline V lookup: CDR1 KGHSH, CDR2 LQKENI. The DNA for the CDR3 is TGTGCCAGCTCCGACGGGACAGCGTCCAATCAGCCCCAGCATTTT. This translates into CASSDGTASNQPQHF.

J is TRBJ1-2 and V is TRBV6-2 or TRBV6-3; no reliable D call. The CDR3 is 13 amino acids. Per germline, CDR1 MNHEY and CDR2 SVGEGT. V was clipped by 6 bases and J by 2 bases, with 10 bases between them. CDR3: CASSSLRNYGYTF. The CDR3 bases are TGTGCCAGCAGCTCACTTCGAAACTATGGCTACACCTTC.

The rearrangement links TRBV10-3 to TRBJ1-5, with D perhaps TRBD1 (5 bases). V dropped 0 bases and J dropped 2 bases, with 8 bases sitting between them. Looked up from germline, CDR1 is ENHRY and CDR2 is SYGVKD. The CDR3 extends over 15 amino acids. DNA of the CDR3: TGTGCCATCAGTGAGTCCGGGGGAGGCAATCAGCCCCAGCATTTT. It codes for CAISESGGGNQPQHF.

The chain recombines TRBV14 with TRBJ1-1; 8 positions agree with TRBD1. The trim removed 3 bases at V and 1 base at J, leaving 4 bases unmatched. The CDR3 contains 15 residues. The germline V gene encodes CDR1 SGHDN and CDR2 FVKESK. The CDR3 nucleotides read TGTGCCAGCAGCCAGAGGACAGGGACGAACACTGAAGCTTTCTTT. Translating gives CASSQRTGTNTEAFF.

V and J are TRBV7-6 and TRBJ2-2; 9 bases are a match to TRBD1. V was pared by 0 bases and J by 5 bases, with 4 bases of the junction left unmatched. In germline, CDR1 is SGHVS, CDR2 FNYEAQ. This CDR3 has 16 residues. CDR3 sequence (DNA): TGTGCCAGCAGCTTAGCGTTACAGGGGGCTACCGGGGAGCTGTTTTTT. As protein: CASSLALQGATGELFF.

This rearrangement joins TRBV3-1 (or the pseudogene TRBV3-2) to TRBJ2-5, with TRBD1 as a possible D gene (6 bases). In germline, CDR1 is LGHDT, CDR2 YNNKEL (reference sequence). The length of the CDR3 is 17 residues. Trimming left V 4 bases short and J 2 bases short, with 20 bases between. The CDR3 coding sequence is TGTGCCAGCAGCCCTCGCAGGGCAGGGGCGACTCAAGAGACCCAGTACTTC. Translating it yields CASSPRRAGATQETQYF.

The CDR3 DNA reads as TGTGCCAGCAGCCAGGACAGCTTCTATGGCTACACCTTC. Translating it yields CASSQDSFYGYTF. The J gene is TRBJ1-2, the V gene TRBV5-4, with D possibly matching TRBD1 (6 bases). The CDR3 consists of 13 residues. Germline V gives CDR1 SGHNT, CDR2 YYREEE (reference sequence). V was shortened by 4 bases and J by 4 bases, with 11 bases between the two germline ends.

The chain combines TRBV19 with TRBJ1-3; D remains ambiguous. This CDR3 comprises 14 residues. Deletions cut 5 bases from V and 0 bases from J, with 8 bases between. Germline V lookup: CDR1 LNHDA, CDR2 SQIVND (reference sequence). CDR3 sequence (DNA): TGTGCCAGTAGTTCCTCCTACTCTGGAAACACCATATATTTT. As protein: CASSSSYSGNTIYF. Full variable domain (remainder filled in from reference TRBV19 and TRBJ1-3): DGGITQSPKYLFRKEGQNVTLSCEQNLNHDAMYWYRQDPGQGLRLIYYSQIVNDFQKGDIAEGYSVSREKKESFPLTVTSAQKNPTAFYLCASSSSYSGNTIYFGEGSWLTVV.

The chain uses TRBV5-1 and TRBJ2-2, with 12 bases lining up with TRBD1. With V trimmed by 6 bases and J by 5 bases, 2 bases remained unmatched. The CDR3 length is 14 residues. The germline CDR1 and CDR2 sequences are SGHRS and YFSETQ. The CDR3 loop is CASTGQGATGELFF. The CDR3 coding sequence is TGCGCCAGCACGGGACAGGGGGCAACCGGGGAGCTGTTTTTT.

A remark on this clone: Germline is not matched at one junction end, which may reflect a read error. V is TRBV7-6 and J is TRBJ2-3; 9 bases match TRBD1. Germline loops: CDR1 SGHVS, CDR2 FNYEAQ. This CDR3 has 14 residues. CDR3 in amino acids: CASSLLDRGDTQYF. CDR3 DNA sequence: TGCGCCAGCAGCTTACTGGACAGGGGAGATACGCAGTATTTT.

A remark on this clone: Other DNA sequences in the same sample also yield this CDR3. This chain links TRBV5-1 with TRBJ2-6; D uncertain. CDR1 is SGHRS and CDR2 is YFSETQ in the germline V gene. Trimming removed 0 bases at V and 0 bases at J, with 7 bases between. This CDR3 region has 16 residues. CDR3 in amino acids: CASSLVASSGANVLTF. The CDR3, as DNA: TGCGCCAGCAGCTTGGTGGCCAGCTCTGGGGCCAACGTCCTGACTTTC.

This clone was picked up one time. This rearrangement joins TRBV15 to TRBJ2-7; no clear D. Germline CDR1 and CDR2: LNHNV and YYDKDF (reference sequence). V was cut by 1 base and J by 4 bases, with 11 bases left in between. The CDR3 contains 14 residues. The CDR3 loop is CATSRVQETYEQYF. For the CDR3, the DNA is TGTGCCACCAGCAGAGTTCAGGAAACTTACGAGCAGTACTTC.